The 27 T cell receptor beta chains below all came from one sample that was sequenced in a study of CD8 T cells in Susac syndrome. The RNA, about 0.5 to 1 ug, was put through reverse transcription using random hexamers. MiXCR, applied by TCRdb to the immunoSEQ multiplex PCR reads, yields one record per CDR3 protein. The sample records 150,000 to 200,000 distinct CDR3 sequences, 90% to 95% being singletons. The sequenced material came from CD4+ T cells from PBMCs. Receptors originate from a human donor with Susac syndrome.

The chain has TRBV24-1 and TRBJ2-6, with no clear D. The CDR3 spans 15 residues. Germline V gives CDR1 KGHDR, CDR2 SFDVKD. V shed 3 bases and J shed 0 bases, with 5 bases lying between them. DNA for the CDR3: TGTGCCACCAGTGATCCTGGCTCTGGGGCCAACGTCCTGACTTTC. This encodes CATSDPGSGANVLTF.

The CDR3 region is CASSPWTGLEKLFF. As DNA, the CDR3 is TGTGCCAGCAGCCCCTGGACAGGGCTTGAAAAACTGTTTTTT. The V and J genes are TRBV7-9 and TRBJ1-4, with 8 bases lining up with TRBD1. Losses at the gene ends were 5 bases for V and 7 bases for J; bases not matched to a gene: 6. From germline, CDR1 is SEHNR and CDR2 FQNEAQ (reference sequence). The CDR3 totals 14 residues.

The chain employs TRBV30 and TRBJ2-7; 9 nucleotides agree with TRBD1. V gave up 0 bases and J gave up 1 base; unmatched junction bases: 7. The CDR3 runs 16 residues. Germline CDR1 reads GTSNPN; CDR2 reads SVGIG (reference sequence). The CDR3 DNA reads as TGTGCCTGGAGTGTAAGTGGGACAGGGAATTCCTACGAGCAGTACTTC. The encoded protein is CAWSVSGTGNSYEQYF.

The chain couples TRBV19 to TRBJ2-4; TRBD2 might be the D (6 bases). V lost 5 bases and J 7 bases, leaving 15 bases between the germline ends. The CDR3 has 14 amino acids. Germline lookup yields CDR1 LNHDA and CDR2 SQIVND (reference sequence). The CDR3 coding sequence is TGTGCCAGTAGTCTTGTAGGGACTGGGAACATTCAGTACTTC. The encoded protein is CASSLVGTGNIQYF.

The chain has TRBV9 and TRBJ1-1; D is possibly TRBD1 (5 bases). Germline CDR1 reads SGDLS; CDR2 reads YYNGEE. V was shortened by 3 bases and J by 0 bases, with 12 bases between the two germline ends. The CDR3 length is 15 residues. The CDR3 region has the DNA TGTGCCAGCAGCGATTTGGTGGGACTGAACACTGAAGCTTTCTTT. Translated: CASSDLVGLNTEAFF.

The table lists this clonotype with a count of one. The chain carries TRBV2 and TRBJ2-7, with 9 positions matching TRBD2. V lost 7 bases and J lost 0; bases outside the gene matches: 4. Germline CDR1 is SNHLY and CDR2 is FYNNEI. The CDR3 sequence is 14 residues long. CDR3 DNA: TGTGCCAGCACCGGACTAGCGTCCTCCTACGAGCAGTACTTC. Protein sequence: CASTGLASSYEQYF.

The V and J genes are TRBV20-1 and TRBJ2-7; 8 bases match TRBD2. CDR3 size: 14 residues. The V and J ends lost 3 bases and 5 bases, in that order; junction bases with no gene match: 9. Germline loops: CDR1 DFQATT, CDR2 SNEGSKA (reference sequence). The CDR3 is CSASLTGGPHEQYF. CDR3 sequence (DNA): TGCAGTGCTAGTCTGACGGGAGGGCCACACGAGCAGTACTTC.

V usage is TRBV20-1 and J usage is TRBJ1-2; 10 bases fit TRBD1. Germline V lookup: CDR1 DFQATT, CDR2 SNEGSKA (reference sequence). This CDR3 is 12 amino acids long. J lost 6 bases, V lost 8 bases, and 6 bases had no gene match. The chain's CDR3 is CSTTGTGDGYTF. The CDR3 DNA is TGCAGTACGACCGGGACAGGGGATGGCTACACCTTC.

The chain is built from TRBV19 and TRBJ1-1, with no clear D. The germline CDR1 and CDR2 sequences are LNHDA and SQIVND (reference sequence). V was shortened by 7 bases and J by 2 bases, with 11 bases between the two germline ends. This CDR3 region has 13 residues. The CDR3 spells CASTQQPNTEAFF. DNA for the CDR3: TGTGCCAGTACTCAACAGCCAAACACTGAAGCTTTCTTT.

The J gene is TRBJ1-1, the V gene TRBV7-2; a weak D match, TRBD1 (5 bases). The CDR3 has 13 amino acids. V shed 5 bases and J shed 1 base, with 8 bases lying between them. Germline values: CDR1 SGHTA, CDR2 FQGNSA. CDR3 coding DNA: TGTGCCAGCAGCACAGGACAGAACACTGAAGCTTTCTTT. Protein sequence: CASSTGQNTEAFF.

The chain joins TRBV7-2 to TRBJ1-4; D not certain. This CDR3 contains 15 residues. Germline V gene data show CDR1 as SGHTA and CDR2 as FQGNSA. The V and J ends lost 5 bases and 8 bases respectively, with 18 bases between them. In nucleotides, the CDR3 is TGTGCCAGCAGCAAAAGGGAAGACTGGGCCGAAAAACTGTTTTTT. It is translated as CASSKREDWAEKLFF.

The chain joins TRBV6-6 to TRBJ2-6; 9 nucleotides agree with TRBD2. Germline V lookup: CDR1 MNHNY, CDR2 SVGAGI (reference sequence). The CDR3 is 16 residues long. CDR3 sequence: CGGRSSGSTGANVLTF. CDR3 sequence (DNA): TGTGGGGGGAGAAGTAGCGGGAGTACTGGGGCCAACGTCCTGACTTTC.

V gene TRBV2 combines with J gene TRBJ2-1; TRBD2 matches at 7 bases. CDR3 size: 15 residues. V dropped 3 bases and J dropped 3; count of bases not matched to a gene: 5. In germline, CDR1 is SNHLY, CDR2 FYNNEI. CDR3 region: CASSEWGGVYNEQFF. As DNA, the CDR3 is TGTGCCAGCAGTGAGTGGGGGGGAGTCTACAATGAGCAGTTCTTC. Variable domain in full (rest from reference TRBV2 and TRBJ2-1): EPEVTQTPSHQVTQMGQEVILRCVPISNHLYFYWYRQILGQKVEFLVSFYNNEISEKSEIFDDQFSVERPDGSNFTLKIRSTKLEDSAMYFCASSEWGGVYNEQFFGPGTRLTVL.

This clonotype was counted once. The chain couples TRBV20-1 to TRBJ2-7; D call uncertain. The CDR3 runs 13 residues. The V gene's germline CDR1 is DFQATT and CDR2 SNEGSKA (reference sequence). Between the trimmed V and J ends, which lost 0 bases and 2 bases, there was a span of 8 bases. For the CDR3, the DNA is TGCAGTGCTAGAGATCCCGAAGCCTACGAGCAGTACTTC. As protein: CSARDPEAYEQYF.

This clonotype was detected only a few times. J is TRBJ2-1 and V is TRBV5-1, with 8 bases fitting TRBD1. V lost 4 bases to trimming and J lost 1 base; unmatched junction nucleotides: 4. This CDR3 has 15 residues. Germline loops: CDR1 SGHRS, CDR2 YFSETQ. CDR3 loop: CASSTQGASYNEQFF. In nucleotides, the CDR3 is TGCGCCAGCAGCACGCAGGGGGCGTCCTACAATGAGCAGTTCTTC.

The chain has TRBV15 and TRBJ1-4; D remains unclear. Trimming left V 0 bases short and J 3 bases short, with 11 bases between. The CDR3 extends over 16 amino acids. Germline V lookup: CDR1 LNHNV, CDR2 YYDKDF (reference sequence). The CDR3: CATSRDPTGANEKLFF. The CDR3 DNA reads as TGTGCCACCAGCAGAGATCCTACGGGTGCTAATGAAAAACTGTTTTTT.

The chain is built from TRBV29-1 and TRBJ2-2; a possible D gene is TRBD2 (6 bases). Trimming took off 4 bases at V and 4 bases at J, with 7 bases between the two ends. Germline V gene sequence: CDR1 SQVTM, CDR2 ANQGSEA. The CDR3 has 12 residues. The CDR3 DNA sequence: TGCAGCGTTGGGAGGGGCACCGGGGAGCTGTTTTTT. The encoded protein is CSVGRGTGELFF.

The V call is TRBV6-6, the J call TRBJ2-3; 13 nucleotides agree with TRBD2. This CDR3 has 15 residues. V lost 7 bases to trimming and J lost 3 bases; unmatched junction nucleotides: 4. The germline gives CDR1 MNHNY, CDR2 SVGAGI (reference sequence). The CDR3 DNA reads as TGTGCCAGCACAAGACTAGCGGGAGGTACAGATACGCAGTATTTT. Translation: CASTRLAGGTDTQYF.

CDR3 bases: TGCGCCAGCAGCCCCGGTGGTGGTAGCGGGGGCTATGAGCAGTTCTTC. Translation gives CASSPGGGSGGYEQFF. The gene calls are TRBV4-1 and TRBJ2-1; 9 bases are a match to TRBD2. The J segment lost 8 bases and the V segment lost 4 bases, leaving 12 bases of the junction unmatched. The CDR3 consists of 16 residues. The germline V gene encodes CDR1 MGHRA and CDR2 YSYEKL.

Here the CDR3 reads CASSRVEVEDTQYF. The CDR3 DNA reads as TGTGCCAGCAGCCGGGTCGAGGTGGAGGATACGCAGTATTTT. The chain couples TRBV3-1 to TRBJ2-3, with no clear D. Germline loops: CDR1 LGHDT, CDR2 YNNKEL (reference sequence). Deletions cut 4 bases from V and 6 bases from J, with 14 bases between. The CDR3 sequence is 14 residues long.

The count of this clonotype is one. CDR3 loop: CASSSPNGANEQFF. In nucleotides, the CDR3 is TGTGCCAGCAGCTCCCCAAACGGGGCCAATGAGCAGTTCTTC. The V gene is TRBV7-3, the J gene TRBJ2-1, with D perhaps being TRBD1 or TRBD2 (5 bases each). Deletions cut 4 bases from V and 6 bases from J, with 13 bases between. The CDR3 consists of 14 residues. The germline V gene encodes CDR1 SGHTA and CDR2 FQGTGA.

The CDR3 region is CASSLVGDMNTEAFF. CDR3 in DNA: TGCGCCAGCAGCTTGGTTGGGGATATGAACACTGAAGCTTTCTTT. The J gene is TRBJ1-1, the V gene TRBV5-1, with no clear D. V was clipped by 0 bases and J by 0 bases, with 9 bases between them. The germline V gene encodes CDR1 SGHRS and CDR2 YFSETQ. The CDR3 length is 15 residues.

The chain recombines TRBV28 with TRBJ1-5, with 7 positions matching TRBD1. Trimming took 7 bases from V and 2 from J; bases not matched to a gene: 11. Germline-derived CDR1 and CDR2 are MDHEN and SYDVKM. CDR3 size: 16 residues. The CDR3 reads CASIQGSARGNQPQHF. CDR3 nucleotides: TGTGCCAGCATACAGGGGTCGGCCCGAGGCAATCAGCCCCAGCATTTT.

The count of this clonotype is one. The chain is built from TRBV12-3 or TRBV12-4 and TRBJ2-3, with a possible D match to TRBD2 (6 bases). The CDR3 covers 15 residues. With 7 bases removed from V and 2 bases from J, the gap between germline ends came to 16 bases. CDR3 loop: CASTLTSPTTDTQYF. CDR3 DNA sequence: TGTGCCAGCACCCTGACTAGTCCCACCACAGATACGCAGTATTTT.

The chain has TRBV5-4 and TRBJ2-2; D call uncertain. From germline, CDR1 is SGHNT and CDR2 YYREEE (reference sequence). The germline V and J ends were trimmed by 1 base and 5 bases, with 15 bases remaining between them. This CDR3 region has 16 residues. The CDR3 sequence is CASSLRWLEGTGELFF. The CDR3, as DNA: TGTGCCAGCAGCTTGAGGTGGCTAGAAGGTACCGGGGAGCTGTTTTTT.

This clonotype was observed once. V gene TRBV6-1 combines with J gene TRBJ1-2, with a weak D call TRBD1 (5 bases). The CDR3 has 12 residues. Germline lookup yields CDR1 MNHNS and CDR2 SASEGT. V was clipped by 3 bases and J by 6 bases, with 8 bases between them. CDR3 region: CASSDQGNGYTF. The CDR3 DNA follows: TGTGCCAGCAGTGATCAGGGAAATGGCTACACCTTC.

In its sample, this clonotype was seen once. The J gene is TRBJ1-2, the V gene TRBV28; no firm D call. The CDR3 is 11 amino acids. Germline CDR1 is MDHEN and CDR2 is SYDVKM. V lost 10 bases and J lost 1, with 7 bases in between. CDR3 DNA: TGTGCCACCAGAAATAACTATGGCTACACCTTC. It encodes CATRNNYGYTF.